This T cell receptor beta chain came from a study of CXCR3-negative and CXCR3-positive naive CD8 T cells. Study findings and constraints: Much lower diversity was found in memory CD8+ cells, while both naive subsets had comparably high diversity. With respect to TRBV-TRBJ usage, naive CXCR3-negative and CXCR3-positive cells were similar; memory differed. The TRB CDR3s that CXCR3-positive naive cells carried were more hydrophobic than those of CXCR3-negative naive cells.

This CDR3 spans 14 amino acids. Germline CDR1 WSHSY, CDR2 SAAADI. As for this clonotype: Its cognate antigen is unknown.

The method, 5' RACE with UMI labels, was used to prepare the TRB cDNA libraries. TCRdb reprocessed the 5' RACE reads and reports one entry per CDR3 protein, with no DNA. Its listing shows about 120,000 distinct CDR3 sequences. The rearrangement uses TRBV10-2 and TRBJ2-3. This clonotype originated in a human donor in good health. Some clones in this sample may be carry-over from other donors' samples. Sequenced: naive CXCR3- CD8+ T cells from blood. The subset denotes: CD45RO-CCR7+CD27+CD95- naive CD8+ T cells lacking CXCR3 (TNR3-). The CDR3: CASRNRTSTDTQYF.